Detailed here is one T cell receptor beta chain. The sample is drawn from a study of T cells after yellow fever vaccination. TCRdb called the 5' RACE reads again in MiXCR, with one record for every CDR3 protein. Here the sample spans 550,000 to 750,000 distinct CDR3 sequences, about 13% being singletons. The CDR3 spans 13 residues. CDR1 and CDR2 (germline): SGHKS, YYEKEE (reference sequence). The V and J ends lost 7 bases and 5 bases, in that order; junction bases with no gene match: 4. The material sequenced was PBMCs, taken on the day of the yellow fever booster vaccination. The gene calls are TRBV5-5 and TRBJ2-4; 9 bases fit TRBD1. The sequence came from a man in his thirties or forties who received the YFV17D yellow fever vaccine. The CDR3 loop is CASGGQGQNIQYF. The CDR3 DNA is TGTGCCAGCGGGGGACAGGGACAAAACATTCAGTACTTC.